A selection of T cell receptor beta chains follows, all from one sample in a study of blood T cell repertoires in COVID-19. The protocol was immunoSEQ multiplex PCR, while the TCRdb copy is restricted to in-frame clones and leaves out a portion. Altogether around 25,000 clones are present, roughly 74% being singletons, with the ten largest covering approximately 7%. The sequenced material came from peripheral blood. The receptor source for this set is a man between 45 and 60 years old with COVID-19, enrolled during active disease. Each CDR3 is given with its conserved first and last residue. The D gene is left open where the match is weak. The listing skips clone size in some rows; elsewhere it reads once, few, many or a size class.

j_call v_call d_call clone_size cdr3_nt cdr3_aa
TRBJ1-2 TRBV6-1 . . TGTGCCAGCAGTGAACAGGGTATCAGTAGGTATGGCTACACCTTC CASSEQGISRYGYTF
TRBJ1-6 TRBV18 TRBD1 . TGTGCCAGCTCACCGACAGGGAACGCCTATAATTCACCCCTCCACTTT CASSPTGNAYNSPLHF
TRBJ1-4 TRBV19 . . TGTGCCAGTAACCTACAGGGTAATGAAAAACTGTTTTTT CASNLQGNEKLFF
TRBJ1-1 TRBV5-1 TRBD1 . TGCGCCAGCAGCTTGATGGACAGGGTGAACACTGAAGCTTTCTTT CASSLMDRVNTEAFF
TRBJ1-1 TRBV2 . once TGTGCCAGCAGTGACACTCTCGGCACTGAAGCTTTCTTT CASSDTLGTEAFF
TRBJ2-4 TRBV28 TRBD2 . TGTGCCAGCAGTTACACCGGGACTAGCGGGGGAAACATTCAGTACTTC CASSYTGTSGGNIQYF
TRBJ2-2 TRBV6-5 TRBD1 once TGTGCCGCCGCCGGACAGGGGTTGGGGGAGCTGTTTTTT CAAAGQGLGELFF
TRBJ2-7 TRBV19 TRBD1 medium-sized TGTGCCAGTAGTATCGGGCAGGGGGCGTACGAGCAGTACTTC CASSIGQGAYEQYF
TRBJ1-3 TRBV10-1 . . TGCGCCAGCAGACCCCCTTCAGGGCTCGCAGGAAACACCATATATTTT CASRPPSGLAGNTIYF
TRBJ2-5 TRBV9 TRBD2 . TGTGCCAGCAGCTTACGGACTAGCGGGGGGGCCTATCAAGAGACCCAGTACTTC CASSLRTSGGAYQETQYF
TRBJ2-2 TRBV30 . . TGTGCCTGGAGTCGACTGGACGGAGTCAGGGGCAACACCGGGGAGCTGTTTTTT CAWSRLDGVRGNTGELFF
TRBJ1-1 TRBV2 . . TGTGCCAGCAGTGAATGGGGGGTCACTGAAGCTTTCTTT CASSEWGVTEAFF
TRBJ2-5 TRBV7-2 TRBD2 . TGTGCCAGCAGCTTCGCACTAGCGGGGGGGCAAGAGACCCAGTACTTC CASSFALAGGQETQYF
TRBJ1-6 TRBV2 . . TGTGCCAGCAGCCCGAGGGCCGCTTATAATTCACCCCTCCACTTT CASSPRAAYNSPLHF
TRBJ1-2 TRBV5-6 . . TGTGCCAGCAGCCCAGGAGTGGGGCTGGGCTACACCTTC CASSPGVGLGYTF
TRBJ1-4 TRBV5-1 . . TGCGCCAGCAGCTTGGCCCCAGGGAGCGGGGAAAAACTGTTTTTT CASSLAPGSGEKLFF
TRBJ2-4 TRBV6-5 TRBD2 . TGTGCCAGCAATGGTGGGGGGGACGTCAAAAACATTCAGTACTTC CASNGGGDVKNIQYF
TRBJ2-7 TRBV2 TRBD1 few TGTGCCAGCTCCAAGCCCAACTCCCCGGCAGGGGGTCGAGAGCAGTACTTC CASSKPNSPAGGREQYF
TRBJ1-2 TRBV4-1 . once TGCGCCAGCAGCCAAGATCAGGGGACGGACTATGGCTACACCTTC CASSQDQGTDYGYTF
TRBJ2-3 TRBV7-9 . . TGTGCCAGCAGCTCCGTTGCAGATACGCAGTATTTT CASSSVADTQYF
TRBJ1-6 TRBV9 . . TGTGCCAGCAGCCCCAGGGGCAGGGGCGGTTCACCCCTCCACTTT CASSPRGRGGSPLHF
TRBJ1-4 TRBV19 TRBD1 . TGTGCCAGTAGTACCGGACAGGTTACTAATGAAAAACTGTTTTTT CASSTGQVTNEKLFF
TRBJ1-3 TRBV5-4 . few TGTGCCAGCAGCTTAGCCGGGGGAAACACCATATATTTT CASSLAGGNTIYF
TRBJ2-2 TRBV6-1 TRBD2 . TGTGCCAGCAGTGAAGGCGGGGGGGAGCCCGGGGAGCTGTTTTTT CASSEGGGEPGELFF
TRBJ1-5 TRBV6-5 . . TGTGCCAGCAACCCCCAGGGTTTAGTGAAGCCCCAGCATTTT CASNPQGLVKPQHF
TRBJ2-3 TRBV28 TRBD2 . TGTGCCAGCAGCCCAGGACTAGCGGCTAGCACAGATACGCAGTATTTT CASSPGLAASTDTQYF
TRBJ1-5 TRBV5-4 TRBD1 . TGTGCCAGCAGCTTACAGGGGGCTGGTCAGCCCCAGCATTTT CASSLQGAGQPQHF
TRBJ1-5 TRBV6-5 . few TGTGCCAGCAGTTACAGCTACAATCAGCCCCAGCATTTT CASSYSYNQPQHF
TRBJ2-7 TRBV6-5 . . TGTGCCAGCAGTTACTCGACTGGCTACGAGCAGTACTTC CASSYSTGYEQYF
TRBJ1-1 TRBV4-1 TRBD1 . TGCGCCAGCAGCAATCCGGGACAGGGTGGGACTGAAGCTTTCTTT CASSNPGQGGTEAFF
TRBJ2-5 TRBV27 . . TGTGCCAGCAGTAGGGGTAGGGGGAACCAAGAGACCCAGTACTTC CASSRGRGNQETQYF
TRBJ2-1 TRBV6-6 TRBD2 once TGTGCCAGCAGTTATGCCGGGACTATGTTCAATGAGCAGTTCTTC CASSYAGTMFNEQFF
TRBJ2-5 TRBV5-4 . . TGTGCCAGCAGCCAGAAAGGTCTCCGAGGGGAGACCCAGTACTTC CASSQKGLRGETQYF
TRBJ1-1 TRBV28 . . TGTGCCAGCAGTTCCCGTGGGGGGGACTTGAACACTGAAGCTTTCTTT CASSSRGGDLNTEAFF
TRBJ1-5 TRBV6-5 . . TGTGCCAGCCAGTCTTATAGCAATCAGCCCCAGCATTTT CASQSYSNQPQHF
TRBJ1-4 TRBV2 . . TGTGCCAGCAGTGAAGTCGGACTGAAAACTAATGAAAAACTGTTTTTT CASSEVGLKTNEKLFF
TRBJ1-6 TRBV30 TRBD1 once TGTGCCTTGAGAGGGACAGTAAATTCACCCCTCCACTTT CALRGTVNSPLHF
TRBJ1-2 TRBV2 TRBD1 . TGTGCCAGCAGCCGGGACAGGGAGACTAACTATGGCTACACCTTC CASSRDRETNYGYTF
TRBJ2-2 TRBV2 . medium-sized TGTGCCAGCAATAAAGACGCAGGGTCGAACACCGGGGAGCTGTTTTTT CASNKDAGSNTGELFF
TRBJ2-7 TRBV6-5 . . TGTGCCAGCAGGACAGGAACCTACGAGCAGTACTTC CASRTGTYEQYF
TRBJ2-7 TRBV19 TRBD1 . TGTGCCAGTAGTATTGGTTATGGGTCGGGGACAGGAGGCTACGAGCAGTACTTC CASSIGYGSGTGGYEQYF
TRBJ2-7 TRBV7-9 . . TGTGCCAGCAGCGCCGGGGAGCACCCGTACTTC CASSAGEHPYF
TRBJ2-1 TRBV11-3 TRBD2 . TGTGCCAGCAGCCTCCTAGCGGGAGGCTACAATGAGCAGTTCTTC CASSLLAGGYNEQFF
TRBJ1-1 TRBV10-3 TRBD1 . TGTGCCATCAGCGGCCCGCCGACAGGGGCGAACACTGAAGCTTTCTTT CAISGPPTGANTEAFF
TRBJ2-7 TRBV5-8 . . TGTGCCAGCAGCCTCAGGGGAGATTACGAGCAGTACTTC CASSLRGDYEQYF
TRBJ2-3 TRBV7-7 . . TGTGCTAGCAGCTTAGGGACTGCCACAGATACGCAGTATTTT CASSLGTATDTQYF
TRBJ2-2 TRBV24-1 TRBD2 . TGTGCCACCAGTGACGTTGTGGCGGGAGCTTCCGGGGAGCTGTTTTTT CATSDVVAGASGELFF
TRBJ1-1 TRBV6-4 . . TGTGCCAGCAGTGACTCGAGCAGAGGCACTGAAGCTTTCTTT CASSDSSRGTEAFF
TRBJ1-3 TRBV27 . few TGTGCCAGCAGTTCTGCCCTGGGCAGGGGTGGAAACACCATATATTTT CASSSALGRGGNTIYF
TRBJ2-1 TRBV5-8 . . TGTGCCAGTAGCTTAACGGGTATTGAGCAGTTCTTC CASSLTGIEQFF
TRBJ2-7 TRBV10-3 . . TGTGCCATCAGTGAGAACGAGGGTTTTGACGAGCAGTACTTC CAISENEGFDEQYF
TRBJ2-7 TRBV10-3 TRBD1 . TGTGCCATCAGTGGGGACAGAAGCTCCTACGAGCAGTACTTC CAISGDRSSYEQYF
TRBJ1-2 TRBV28 . . TGTGCCAGCAGTTCTCCGGCCCCCGGGGGCTACACCTTC CASSSPAPGGYTF
TRBJ2-7 TRBV29-1 . . TGCAGCGTCGGGACATCTGAGAAGGGTTCCTACGAGCAGTACTTC CSVGTSEKGSYEQYF
TRBJ2-3 TRBV19 . . TGTGCCAGTAATCCTCAAGGGGCAGATACGCAGTATTTT CASNPQGADTQYF
TRBJ2-5 TRBV29-1 . once TGCAGCGTTGAAGGACTCGAAGAGACCCAGTACTTC CSVEGLEETQYF
TRBJ1-5 TRBV6-5 TRBD1 . TGTGCCACCCGACAGGGCGGTAATCAGCCCCAGCATTTT CATRQGGNQPQHF